Sequencing of this T cell receptor beta chain was carried out in a study of T cell repertoires in cytomegalovirus infection. Study details: Alongside well-studied HLA-B-restricted CMV epitopes, recently identified HLA-C-restricted CMV epitopes were also used. It can be stated that public TCR beta signatures indicated CMV infection as well as a matching HLA type.

In this sample, this clonotype turned up a few times. The antigen remains unidentified. Germline loops: CDR1 MGHRA, CDR2 YSYEKL. The V segment lost 4 bases and the J segment 2 bases; nucleotides outside the gene matches: 7. This CDR3 comprises 16 residues. TCRdb itself ran the reads through MiXCR, one entry per CDR3 protein. The sample has some 320,000 distinct CDR3 sequences, 25% to 35% seen once; the top ten hold roughly 20%. Study-level points and caveats: Dominant in the ex vivo response were TCR beta clonotypes restricted by HLA-C and specific for CMV. Frequencies of public TCR beta families were cumulated, and this identified carriers of CMV plus the relevant HLA.

The chain couples TRBV4-1 to TRBJ1-4; TRBD1 matches 7 bases. The TCR comes from a human donor in good health (CMV status not recorded). Some clones in this sample may be carry-over from other donors' samples. Sequencing was performed on cultured PBMCs, taken from culture after CMV antigen stimulation. Here the CDR3 DNA reads TGCGCCAGCAGCCGACAGGGAGGATCGACTAATGAAAAACTGTTTTTT. This encodes CASSRQGGSTNEKLFF.